These 16 T cell receptor beta chains originate from one sample sequenced in a study of cytotoxic CD8 clonotypes in ibrutinib-treated CLL. The method was immunoSEQ multiplex PCR; TCRdb's version includes in-frame clones alone and lacks a portion of them. The sample records about 200,000 clones, around three quarters being singletons. Sequencing was performed on PBMCs, taken after 24 months of ibrutinib treatment. The receptor source for this set is a human donor with chronic lymphocytic leukemia.

The J gene is TRBJ1-2, the V gene TRBV6-4; TRBD1 is a possible D gene (6 bases). V lost 3 bases to trimming and J lost 2 bases, with 10 bases between them. Germline V gives CDR1 MRHNA, CDR2 SNTAGT. The CDR3 is 14 amino acids. The CDR3 region is CASSEKTGNYGYTF. The CDR3 DNA sequence: TGTGCCAGCAGTGAGAAGACAGGCAACTATGGCTACACCTTC.

CDR3 region: CASSFGTSYEQYF. DNA for the CDR3: TGTGCCAGTAGTTTCGGGACTTCCTACGAGCAGTACTTC. The V and J genes are TRBV19 and TRBJ2-7; a weak D match, TRBD2 (6 bases). The V and J ends lost 5 bases and 1 base respectively, with 9 bases between them. This CDR3 comprises 13 residues. Germline V lookup: CDR1 LNHDA, CDR2 SQIVND (reference sequence).

Only one count was recorded for this clone. The chain joins TRBV28 to TRBJ2-1; 9 nucleotides line up with TRBD2. Per the germline V gene, CDR1 is MDHEN and CDR2 is SYDVKM. CDR3 length: 15 residues. Trimming took 6 bases from V and 7 from J; bases not matched to a gene: 10. As DNA, the CDR3 is TGTGCCAGCAGACCAGGGGGACTAGCTTGGAATGAGCAGTTCTTC. This translates into CASRPGGLAWNEQFF.

V gene TRBV10-3 combines with J gene TRBJ1-2; D unclear. Trimming removed 3 bases at V and 4 bases at J, with 9 bases between. CDR3 length: 13 residues. Germline assignment: CDR1 ENHRY and CDR2 SYGVKD. The CDR3 DNA reads as TGTGCCATCAGTGATGGCAGGAGCTATGGCTACACCTTC. Translation gives CAISDGRSYGYTF.

The chain has TRBV27 and TRBJ1-5; no reliable D call. In germline, CDR1 is MNHEY, CDR2 SMNVEV (reference sequence). V was clipped by 0 bases and J by 4 bases, with 10 bases between them. The CDR3 is 15 residues long. CDR3 in amino acids: CASSLSKVPNQPQHF. As DNA, the CDR3 is TGTGCCAGCAGTTTATCGAAGGTGCCAAATCAGCCCCAGCATTTT.

This clone was observed a handful of times. The J gene is TRBJ2-2, the V gene TRBV7-2; tentatively, D is TRBD2 (5 bases). The CDR3 spans 17 residues. Per germline, CDR1 SGHTA and CDR2 FQGNSA. Trimming removed 1 base from V and 4 bases from J, with 16 bases in between. CDR3 in amino acids: CASSLGAPGLPTGELFF. The CDR3 coding sequence is TGTGCCAGCAGCTTAGGTGCACCAGGACTTCCCACCGGGGAGCTGTTTTTT. Full variable domain (missing parts from reference TRBV7-2 and TRBJ2-2): GAGVSQSPSNKVTEKGKDVELRCDPISGHTALYWYRQSLGQGLEFLIYFQGNSAPDKSGLPSDRFSAERTGGSVSTLTIQRTQQEDSAVYLCASSLGAPGLPTGELFFGEGSRLTVL.

Note on this clone: Other DNA sequences from this sample encode an identical CDR3 as well. V and J are TRBV11-2 and TRBJ2-7, with TRBD2 matching 12 bases. This CDR3 spans 16 amino acids. The trim removed 0 bases at V and 4 bases at J, leaving 4 bases unmatched. The germline CDR1 and CDR2 sequences are SGHAT and FQNNGV. The CDR3 DNA follows: TGTGCCAGCAGCTTAGATCTAGCGGGAGGGCCTTACGAGCAGTACTTC. It is translated as CASSLDLAGGPYEQYF. The whole variable domain, remainder taken from reference TRBV11-2 and TRBJ2-7, is EAGVAQSPRYKIIEKRQSVAFWCNPISGHATLYWYQQILGQGPKLLIQFQNNGVVDDSQLPKDRFSAERLKGVDSTLKIQPAKLEDSAVYLCASSLDLAGGPYEQYFGPGTRLTVT.

The CDR3 DNA follows: TGCGCCAGCAGCGCGGGGACAAACTATGGCTACACCTTC. This codes for CASSAGTNYGYTF. This chain connects TRBV5-1 to TRBJ1-2; D might be TRBD1 (6 bases). CDR3 size: 13 residues. In germline, CDR1 is SGHRS, CDR2 YFSETQ. The V and J ends lost 4 bases and 2 bases respectively, with 9 bases between them.

The CDR3 nucleotides read TGTGCTAGTGGTCCGGGGACAGGACAAGAGACCCAGTACTTC. This codes for CASGPGTGQETQYF. The chain couples TRBV12-5 to TRBJ2-5; TRBD1 matches 8 bases. Germline V gene lookup returns CDR1 LGHNT and CDR2 FRNRAP. Trimming took 5 bases from V and 2 from J; bases not matched to a gene: 4. The CDR3 has 14 amino acids.

The rearrangement links TRBV4-3 to TRBJ2-2; the D is unclear. Looked up from germline, CDR1 is LGHNA and CDR2 is YSLEER. This CDR3 region has 13 residues. V lost 1 base, J lost 5 bases, and 5 bases lay in between. The CDR3 nucleotides are TGCGCCAGCAGCCAAGTTAGGACCGGGGAGCTGTTTTTT. Translation gives CASSQVRTGELFF.

The gene calls are TRBV5-1 and TRBJ2-7, with D maybe TRBD1 (5 bases). Germline CDR1 SGHRS, CDR2 YFSETQ. V was cut by 0 bases and J by 5 bases, with 9 bases left in between. The CDR3 has 13 amino acids. CDR3 sequence (DNA): TGCGCCAGCAGCTTGGCTCAGGGCGACGAGCAGTACTTC. It yields the protein CASSLAQGDEQYF.

The rearrangement links TRBV29-1 to TRBJ2-2; 7 bases are shared with TRBD1. V dropped 4 bases and J dropped 3; count of bases not matched to a gene: 2. CDR3 length: 13 residues. The germline V gene has CDR1 SQVTM and CDR2 ANQGSEA. CDR3 residues: CSVGDRYTGELFF. The CDR3 bases are TGCAGCGTTGGGGACAGATACACCGGGGAGCTGTTTTTT.

The V call is TRBV5-1, the J call TRBJ2-1; D call uncertain. Trimming cost V 5 bases and J 2 bases, with 11 bases left between them. Germline assignment: CDR1 SGHRS and CDR2 YFSETQ. The CDR3 contains 14 residues. CDR3 loop: CASRVAIPYNEQFF. The CDR3 nucleotides read TGCGCCAGCAGGGTAGCTATTCCCTACAATGAGCAGTTCTTC.

This sequence joins TRBV30 and TRBJ2-1; D might be TRBD2 (5 bases). CDR3 length: 15 amino acids. Germline-derived CDR1 and CDR2 are GTSNPN and SVGIG (reference sequence). The CDR3: CASGRVGVGYNEQFF. In nucleotides, the CDR3 is TGTGCTTCGGGAAGGGTGGGAGTAGGTTACAATGAGCAGTTCTTC.

The chain has TRBV6-5 and TRBJ2-7; the D gene is possibly TRBD2 (7 bases). The CDR3 runs to 15 residues. CDR1 and CDR2 (germline): MNHEY, SVGAGI. V lost 2 bases and J 2 bases, leaving 13 bases between the germline ends. The CDR3 reads CASSYGRGRAYEQYF. The CDR3, as DNA: TGTGCCAGCAGTTACGGGAGGGGGAGGGCCTACGAGCAGTACTTC.

The rearrangement uses TRBV5-1 and TRBJ2-5, with D tentatively TRBD1 (6 bases). The CDR3 covers 14 residues. V dropped 5 bases and J dropped 2 bases, with 13 bases sitting between them. Germline CDR1 reads SGHRS; CDR2 reads YFSETQ. CDR3 bases: TGCGCCAGCAGTATGGACAGAGAGCAAGAGACCCAGTACTTC. Protein product: CASSMDREQETQYF.